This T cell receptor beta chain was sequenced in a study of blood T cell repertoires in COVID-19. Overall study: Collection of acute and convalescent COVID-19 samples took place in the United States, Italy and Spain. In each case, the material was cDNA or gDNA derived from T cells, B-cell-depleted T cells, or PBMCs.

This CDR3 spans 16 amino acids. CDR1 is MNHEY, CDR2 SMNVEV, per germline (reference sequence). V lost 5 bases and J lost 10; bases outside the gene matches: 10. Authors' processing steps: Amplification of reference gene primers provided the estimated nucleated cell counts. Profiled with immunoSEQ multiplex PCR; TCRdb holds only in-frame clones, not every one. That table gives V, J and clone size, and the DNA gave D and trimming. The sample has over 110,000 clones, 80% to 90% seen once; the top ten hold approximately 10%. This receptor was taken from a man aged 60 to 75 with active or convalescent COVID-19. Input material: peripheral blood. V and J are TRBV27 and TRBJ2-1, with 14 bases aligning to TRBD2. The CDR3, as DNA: TGTGCCAGCAGTATCGGGACTAGCGGGAGAGGAAGGGAGCAGTTCTTC. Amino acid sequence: CASSIGTSGRGREQFF.